This T cell receptor beta chain is drawn from a study of type 1 regulatory T cells. On this clonotype: Its antigen is unknown.

One entry per CDR3 protein results from TCRdb running MiXCR on the reads. The sample has tens of thousands of distinct CDR3 sequences; about 50% are singletons. The CDR3 has 15 residues. Losses at the gene ends were 5 bases for V and 9 bases for J; bases not matched to a gene: 13. The germline gives CDR1 ENHRY, CDR2 SYGVKD. The clonotype originates from a human donor in good health. Sequencing was done on a sample of cultured non-Tr1 T cells, either the whole culture or a sorted T cell fraction (not recorded which). The V gene is TRBV10-3, the J gene TRBJ2-3; TRBD1 agrees at 8 bases. CDR3 DNA sequence: TGTGCCATCAGTCCCCGGGGACAGGCCTCCGACACGCAGTATTTT. Encoded protein: CAISPRGQASDTQYF.